Listed below are T cell receptor beta chains from one sample, sequenced in a study of shared clonotypes between healthy human individuals. Sequencing was performed with immunoSEQ multiplex PCR; in TCRdb, only in-frame clones are kept and a portion is missing. Among about 2 million clones listed, roughly 94% were seen once. The material sequenced was naive CD8+ T cells sorted from blood. Every receptor here comes from a young man in good health. CDR3s leave out the opening cysteine and the closing phenylalanine or tryptophan.

v_call: TRBV4-1; cdr3_aa: ASSQDGSGLANEQF
v_call: TRBV6-5; cdr3_aa: ASSYGGRVNTEAF
v_call: TRBV6-1; cdr3_aa: ASSERDRKNSNQPQH
v_call: TRBV5-1; cdr3_aa: ASSLRQGMNTEAF
v_call: TRBV30; cdr3_aa: AWSGPRQGAYEQY
v_call: TRBV7-9; cdr3_aa: ASSGAGVSQISGNTIY
v_call: TRBV7-9; cdr3_aa: ASSSLAGATDTQY
v_call: TRBV7-6; cdr3_aa: ASSLVSGATEAF
v_call: TRBV6-5; cdr3_aa: ASSYRDTGELF
v_call: TRBV27; cdr3_aa: ASSLRGGGYT
v_call: TRBV7-9; cdr3_aa: ASSLAAPNTEAF
v_call: TRBV10-3; cdr3_aa: AISESWGAQETQY
v_call: TRBV10-3; cdr3_aa: AISGDYGYT
v_call: TRBV4-1; cdr3_aa: ASSPPYGGGETQY
v_call: TRBV2; cdr3_aa: ASSEADTQY
v_call: TRBV27; cdr3_aa: ASSVQGGGQPQH
v_call: TRBV30; cdr3_aa: AWKSLEAGLSSYNSPLH
v_call: TRBV7-9; cdr3_aa: ASSWGPGTSGGQETQY
v_call: TRBV4-2; cdr3_aa: ASSQTTGDIQY
v_call: TRBV5-6; cdr3_aa: ASSWGEDTQY
v_call: TRBV27; cdr3_aa: ASSQIAGGAFEQY
v_call: TRBV19; cdr3_aa: ASSWGAGELF
v_call: TRBV19; cdr3_aa: ASSIPAGQGLFNYGYT
v_call: TRBV7-9; cdr3_aa: ASSSYDREGDTGELF
v_call: TRBV5-5; cdr3_aa: ASSLFRNTEAF
v_call: TRBV9; cdr3_aa: ASSVEGTYTEAF
v_call: TRBV29-1; cdr3_aa: SVEPLAGAGEETQY
v_call: TRBV25-1; cdr3_aa: ASIFGNTIY
v_call: TRBV4-3; cdr3_aa: ASSQDQLAGSTDTQY
v_call: TRBV6-5; cdr3_aa: ASRFRDRGSYEQY
v_call: TRBV7-9; cdr3_aa: ASSSLTSGGPYEQY
v_call: TRBV10-3; cdr3_aa: AIEPESSGANVLT
v_call: TRBV7-9; cdr3_aa: ASSLGPGGGEQF
v_call: TRBV7-9; cdr3_aa: ASSYRVIAGELF
v_call: TRBV19; cdr3_aa: ASSIRGVDYEQY
v_call: TRBV2; cdr3_aa: ASFVGHSNTEAF
v_call: TRBV7-2; cdr3_aa: ASSRDSQETQY
v_call: TRBV18; cdr3_aa: ARPGGGRYEQY
v_call: TRBV10-3; cdr3_aa: AISATGLSGSEKLF
v_call: TRBV5-6; cdr3_aa: ASSFTSGGPGAGELF
v_call: TRBV4-3; cdr3_aa: ASSQSRLAGVSYEQY
v_call: TRBV6-4; cdr3_aa: ASSDSTLGQGPPLH
v_call: TRBV9; cdr3_aa: ASSVVSSSGGPADTQY
v_call: TRBV10-3; cdr3_aa: AISEYQALGYTEAF
v_call: TRBV28; cdr3_aa: ASSLETGYSYEQY